This TCR beta chain was obtained from a study of cytomegalovirus exposure and HLA in healthy donors. Study-level findings and limits: TCR beta chains numbering about 160 were designated cytomegalovirus-associated.

As concerns this clone: Its antigen is not known.

PCR amplification relied on 60 Vbeta primers (plus 13 Jbeta primers). Clones were read by immunoSEQ multiplex PCR, and TCRdb kept only the in-frame ones, dropping some. Here the sample spans hundreds of thousands of clones, 65% to 80% being singletons. There are 15 residues in the CDR3. The V segment lost 8 bases and the J segment 5 bases; nucleotides outside the gene matches: 11. Germline values: CDR1 MGHRA, CDR2 YSYEKL. Material for sequencing was PBMCs. The chain is built from TRBV4-1 and TRBJ2-7, with TRBD2 identical over 11 bases. This TCR derives from a girl under 10 years old in good health and CMV-seronegative. The CDR3: CASRRIAGGGDEQYF. CDR3 DNA: TGCGCCAGCCGCCGAATAGCGGGAGGGGGGGACGAGCAGTACTTC.